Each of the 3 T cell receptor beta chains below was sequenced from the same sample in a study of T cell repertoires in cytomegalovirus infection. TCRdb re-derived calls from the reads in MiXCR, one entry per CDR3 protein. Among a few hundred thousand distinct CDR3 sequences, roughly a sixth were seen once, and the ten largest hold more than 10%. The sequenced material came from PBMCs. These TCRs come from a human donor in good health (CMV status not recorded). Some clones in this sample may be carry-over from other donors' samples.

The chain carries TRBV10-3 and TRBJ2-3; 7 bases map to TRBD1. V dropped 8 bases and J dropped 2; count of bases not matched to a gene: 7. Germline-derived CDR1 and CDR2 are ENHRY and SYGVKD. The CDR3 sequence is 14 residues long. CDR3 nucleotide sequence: TGTGCCATCCAACCGGGACAGCACACAGATACGCAGTATTTT. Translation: CAIQPGQHTDTQYF.

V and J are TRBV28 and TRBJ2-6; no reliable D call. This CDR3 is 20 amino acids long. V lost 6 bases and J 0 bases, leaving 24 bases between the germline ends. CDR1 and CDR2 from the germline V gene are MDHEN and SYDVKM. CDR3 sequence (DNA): TGTGCCAGCAGACTGCGGACCCCTCAAGCAGGTTCCTCTGGGGCCAACGTCCTGACTTTC. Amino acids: CASRLRTPQAGSSGANVLTF.

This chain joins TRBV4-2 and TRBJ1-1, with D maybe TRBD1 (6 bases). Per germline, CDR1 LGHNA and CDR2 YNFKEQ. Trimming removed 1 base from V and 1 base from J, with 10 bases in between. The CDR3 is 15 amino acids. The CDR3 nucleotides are TGTGCCAGCAGCCAAGGAGAACAGGGGAACACTGAAGCTTTCTTT. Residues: CASSQGEQGNTEAFF.